One sample yielded the 8 T cell receptor beta chains listed below, sequenced in a study of blood T cell repertoires in COVID-19. TCRdb's copy holds only in-frame clones and misses some; the assay was immunoSEQ multiplex PCR. The top ten hold around 2.5% of the sample, which has 250,000 to 350,000 clones, under 95% seen once. The sequencing sample was made of PBMCs or T cells enriched from blood (not recorded which). The origin of the receptors is a man aged 55-75 years who had recovered from COVID-19.

J is TRBJ2-1 and V is TRBV5-4, with 9 positions matching TRBD2. Per germline, CDR1 SGHNT and CDR2 YYREEE (reference sequence). The trim removed 4 bases at V and 7 bases at J, leaving 6 bases unmatched. CDR3 length: 14 amino acids. The CDR3 sequence is CASSPRLAENEQFF. The DNA of the CDR3 is TGTGCCAGCAGCCCTAGACTAGCGGAGAATGAGCAGTTCTTC.

The V and J genes are TRBV6-2 or TRBV6-3 and TRBJ1-5; possibly TRBD1 for D (5 bases). Deletions cut 5 bases from V and 4 bases from J, with 9 bases between. Per germline, CDR1 MNHEY and CDR2 SVGEGT. CDR3 length equals 13 residues. CDR3 DNA: TGTGCCAGCAGTGCCGACAGTAATCAGCCCCAGCATTTT. As protein: CASSADSNQPQHF.

The chain is built from TRBV5-1 and TRBJ2-5; D is uncertain. CDR1 is SGHRS and CDR2 is YFSETQ in the germline V gene. The CDR3 extends over 13 amino acids. The germline V and J ends were trimmed by 3 bases and 1 base, with 7 bases remaining between them. CDR3 nucleotides: TGCGCCAGCAGCTCAGGCAGCCAAGAGACCCAGTACTTC. Translated, it gives CASSSGSQETQYF.

A single count supports this clone. The chain has TRBV5-6 and TRBJ1-2, with 8 bases aligning to TRBD1. The germline CDR1 and CDR2 sequences are SGHDT and YYEEEE. Losses at the gene ends were 3 bases for V and 4 bases for J; bases not matched to a gene: 5. This CDR3 comprises 14 residues. CDR3 sequence: CASSSSDRVYGYTF. The CDR3 coding sequence is TGTGCCAGCAGCTCCTCGGACAGGGTCTATGGCTACACCTTC.

The chain is built from TRBV5-4 and TRBJ1-2; 7 bases agree with TRBD1. CDR1 and CDR2 (germline): SGHNT, YYREEE (reference sequence). Unmatched junction bases numbered 6, after V lost 0 bases and J lost 4 bases. The length of the CDR3 is 15 residues. CDR3 sequence reads: CASSLAGQLGYGYTF. The CDR3 DNA is TGTGCCAGCAGCTTGGCGGGACAGCTCGGCTATGGCTACACCTTC.

The J gene is TRBJ2-1, the V gene TRBV9; unclear D gene. This CDR3 has 13 amino acids. Germline CDR1 is SGDLS and CDR2 is YYNGEE. Trimming took 3 bases from V and 9 from J, leaving 13 bases between them. Written as DNA, the CDR3 is TGTGCCAGCAGCGCGCTCTTGACGGGTGAGCAGTTCTTC. This translates into CASSALLTGEQFF.

The chain uses TRBV7-9 and TRBJ1-2; D is possibly TRBD1 (5 bases). Trimming cost V 0 bases and J 1 base, with 9 bases left between them. Per the germline V gene, CDR1 is SEHNR and CDR2 is FQNEAQ (reference sequence). The CDR3 runs to 15 residues. The CDR3 spells CASSLAGDSNYGYTF. The CDR3 DNA is TGTGCCAGCAGCTTAGCGGGTGACAGTAACTATGGCTACACCTTC.

This clone appeared a single time. The V call is TRBV27, the J call TRBJ2-3; 10 bases match TRBD2. The CDR3 has 15 amino acids. Losses at the gene ends were 7 bases for V and 5 bases for J; bases not matched to a gene: 9. Germline V gene sequence: CDR1 MNHEY, CDR2 SMNVEV (reference sequence). CDR3 sequence: CASKIASGGLDTQYF. CDR3 in DNA: TGTGCCAGCAAGATAGCTAGCGGGGGATTAGATACGCAGTATTTT.